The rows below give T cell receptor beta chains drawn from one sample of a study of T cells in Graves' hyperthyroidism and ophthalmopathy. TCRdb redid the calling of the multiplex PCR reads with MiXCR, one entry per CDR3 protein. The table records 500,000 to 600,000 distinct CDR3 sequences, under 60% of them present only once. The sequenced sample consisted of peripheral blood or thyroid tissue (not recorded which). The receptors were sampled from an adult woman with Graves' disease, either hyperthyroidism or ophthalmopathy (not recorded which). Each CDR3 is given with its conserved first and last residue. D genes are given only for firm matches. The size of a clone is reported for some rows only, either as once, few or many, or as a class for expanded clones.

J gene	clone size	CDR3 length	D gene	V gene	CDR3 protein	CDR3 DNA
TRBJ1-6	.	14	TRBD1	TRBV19	CASKRTGELSPLHF	TGTGCCAGTAAGAGGACAGGGGAACTGTCACCCCTCCACTTT
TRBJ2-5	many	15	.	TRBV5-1	CASSFLQGRGETQYF	TGCGCCAGCAGCTTCTTACAGGGTCGAGGGGAGACCCAGTACTTC
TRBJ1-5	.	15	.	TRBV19	CASSIVSRGMATQHF	TGTGCCAGTAGTATAGTCTCTAGGGGAATGGCGACCCAGCATTTT
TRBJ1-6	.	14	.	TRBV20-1	CSARVGVNNSPLHF	TGCAGTGCTAGAGTTGGGGTTAATAATTCACCCCTCCACTTT
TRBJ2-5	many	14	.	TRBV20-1	CSASLFDLGETQYF	TGCAGTGCTAGTTTATTTGATTTAGGGGAGACCCAGTACTTC
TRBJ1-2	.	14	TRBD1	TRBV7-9	CASSLQGQGNGYTF	TGTGCCAGCAGCTTGCAGGGACAGGGTAATGGCTACACCTTC
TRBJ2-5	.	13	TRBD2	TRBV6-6	CASIPGLQETQYF	TGTGCCAGCATTCCGGGACTACAAGAGACCCAGTACTTC
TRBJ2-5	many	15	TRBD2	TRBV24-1	CATSDLVGGRETQYF	TGTGCCACCAGTGATTTAGTCGGCGGGAGGGAGACCCAGTACTTC
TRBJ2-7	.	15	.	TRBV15	CATSSPRGRVYEQYF	TGTGCCACCAGCAGTCCTCGCGGTAGGGTCTACGAGCAGTACTTC
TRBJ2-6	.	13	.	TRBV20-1	CSAKPSGANVLTF	TGCAGTGCTAAGCCCTCTGGGGCCAACGTCCTGACTTTC
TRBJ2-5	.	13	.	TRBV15	CASLGDGQETQYF	TGTGCCAGTCTCGGGGACGGGCAAGAGACCCAGTACTTC
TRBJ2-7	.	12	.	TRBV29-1	CSVAGAVYEQYF	TGCAGCGTTGCCGGGGCCGTCTACGAGCAGTACTTC
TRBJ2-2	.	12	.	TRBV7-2	CASTEITGELFF	TGTGCCAGCACCGAAATCACCGGGGAGCTGTTTTTT